The 12 T cell receptor beta chains reported below all come from one sample, sequenced in a study of blood T cell repertoires in COVID-19. Some clones are missing from TCRdb's copy, which holds only in-frame ones; the method was immunoSEQ multiplex PCR. The sample shows 250,000 to 350,000 clones, about 87% of them seen only once. The specimen sequenced was peripheral blood. These receptors were taken from a woman aged 45-65 years who had recovered from COVID-19.

The chain employs TRBV5-6 and TRBJ2-6, with 9 bases fitting TRBD2. After removal of 0 bases from V and 2 bases from J, the junction contained 6 bases not matched to a gene. The CDR3 extends over 18 amino acids. Germline-derived CDR1 and CDR2 are SGHDT and YYEEEE. In DNA, the CDR3 is TGTGCCAGCAGCTTGGGGCGGGAGGGCCATGCTGGGGCCAACGTCCTGACTTTC. Its translation: CASSLGREGHAGANVLTF.

This clone has only one observation. The rearrangement uses TRBV24-1 and TRBJ1-1; possibly TRBD1 for D (6 bases). This CDR3 contains 15 residues. From germline, CDR1 is KGHDR and CDR2 SFDVKD. Trimming took off 2 bases at V and 5 bases at J, with 14 bases between the two ends. The CDR3 bases are TGTGCCACCAGTGATTCGCAGGGGTTGGGAACTGAAGCTTTCTTT. As protein: CATSDSQGLGTEAFF.

V usage is TRBV7-9 and J usage is TRBJ2-2; the D gene is possibly TRBD2 (5 bases). This CDR3 region has 13 residues. Germline-derived CDR1 and CDR2 are SEHNR and FQNEAQ (reference sequence). Trimming shortened V by 8 bases and J by 7 bases, and 14 bases separated the two germline ends. CDR3 sequence: CASPPGGSGELFF. The CDR3 region has the DNA TGTGCCAGCCCCCCCGGAGGCAGCGGGGAGCTGTTTTTT.

The chain has TRBV11-3 and TRBJ1-5, with a weak D call TRBD1 (5 bases). The CDR3 covers 16 residues. Trimming cost V 4 bases and J 5 bases, with 18 bases left between them. The V gene's germline CDR1 is SGHNT and CDR2 YENEEA. CDR3 sequence reads: CASSSPGRGKDQPQHF. CDR3 DNA: TGTGCCAGCAGCTCCCCTGGTCGGGGGAAGGATCAGCCCCAGCATTTT.

This clone occurred once. Other DNA sequences in this sample translate to the same CDR3. The chain couples TRBV2 to TRBJ1-2; TRBD1 is a possible D gene (6 bases). This CDR3 spans 14 amino acids. Germline CDR1 and CDR2: SNHLY and FYNNEI. Trimming removed 4 bases at V and 2 bases at J, with 11 bases between. CDR3 sequence (DNA): TGTGCCAGCAGTGGACAGGTCTTAAACTATGGCTACACCTTC. Translation: CASSGQVLNYGYTF. Variable domain in full (rest from reference TRBV2 and TRBJ1-2): EPEVTQTPSHQVTQMGQEVILRCVPISNHLYFYWYRQILGQKVEFLVSFYNNEISEKSEIFDDQFSVERPDGSNFTLKIRSTKLEDSAMYFCASSGQVLNYGYTFGSGTRLTVV.

This sequence joins TRBV19 and TRBJ2-7; 8 bases agree with TRBD1. In germline, CDR1 is LNHDA, CDR2 SQIVND (reference sequence). This CDR3 region has 15 residues. V lost 4 bases and J lost 3; bases outside the gene matches: 8. CDR3 region: CASSTGTGEYYEQYF. Here the CDR3 DNA reads TGTGCCAGTAGTACCGGGACAGGAGAATACTACGAGCAGTACTTC.

The chain carries TRBV7-8 and TRBJ1-2; weak D call: TRBD1 (5 bases). The CDR3 is 15 residues long. Germline V gene sequence: CDR1 SGHVS, CDR2 FQNEAQ. The V end was cut by 5 bases, the J end by 8 bases, with 21 bases between. CDR3 sequence: CASSTRPQGGGGYTF. CDR3 bases: TGTGCCAGCAGCACTAGACCCCAGGGTGGGGGGGGCTACACCTTC.

The rearrangement links TRBV11-2 to TRBJ1-3; D gene uncertain. This CDR3 comprises 15 residues. Looked up from germline, CDR1 is SGHAT and CDR2 is FQNNGV. Trimming shortened V by 6 bases and J by 4 bases, and 16 bases separated the two germline ends. CDR3: CASRSEGISGNTIYF. CDR3 DNA: TGTGCCAGCAGATCAGAGGGAATCTCCGGAAACACCATATATTTT.

The gene calls are TRBV6-2 or TRBV6-3 and TRBJ2-1; 10 bases agree with TRBD2. Germline V CDR1 and CDR2: MNHEY, SVGEGT. Trimming cost V 6 bases and J 5 bases; bases outside gene matches: 4. The CDR3 has 14 residues. Here the CDR3 DNA reads TGTGCCAGCAGCCTAGCGGGGGCCGACAATGAGCAGTTCTTC. It is translated as CASSLAGADNEQFF.

This clone was counted once. The CDR3 region is CASSLTGTLAKNIQYF. The CDR3 DNA reads as TGTGCCAGCAGTCTAACCGGGACACTAGCCAAAAACATTCAGTACTTC. The chain links TRBV6-2 or TRBV6-3 to TRBJ2-4; D is perhaps TRBD1 (6 bases). This CDR3 region has 16 residues. Germline lookup yields CDR1 MNHEY and CDR2 SVGEGT. Trimming stripped 5 bases from V and 0 bases from J, with 14 bases between.

Of note for this clone: This same CDR3 is encoded by further DNA sequences in the sample. This chain joins TRBV19 and TRBJ1-5; D remains ambiguous. V lost 3 bases and J 5 bases, leaving 5 bases between the germline ends. This CDR3 is built from 12 residues. CDR1 and CDR2 from the germline V gene are LNHDA and SQIVND (reference sequence). DNA for the CDR3: TGTGCCAGTAGTATCCTCTATCAGCCCCAGCATTTT. It yields the protein CASSILYQPQHF.

This chain uses TRBV6-1 with TRBJ1-6, with D uncertain. Deletions cut 2 bases from V and 8 bases from J, with 19 bases between. The germline gives CDR1 MNHNS, CDR2 SASEGT. The CDR3 runs 17 residues. The CDR3 loop is CASSERPSGISDSPLHF. CDR3 in DNA: TGTGCCAGCAGTGAACGGCCCTCGGGGATTTCGGATTCACCCCTCCACTTT.